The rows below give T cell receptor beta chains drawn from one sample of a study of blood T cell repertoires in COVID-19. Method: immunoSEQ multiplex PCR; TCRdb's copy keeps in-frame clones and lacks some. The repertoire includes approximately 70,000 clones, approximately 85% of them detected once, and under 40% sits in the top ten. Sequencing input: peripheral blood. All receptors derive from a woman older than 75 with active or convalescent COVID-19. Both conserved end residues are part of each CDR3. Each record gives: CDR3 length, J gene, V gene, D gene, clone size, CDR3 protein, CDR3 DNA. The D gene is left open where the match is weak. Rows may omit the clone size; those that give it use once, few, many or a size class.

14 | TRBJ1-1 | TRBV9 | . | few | CASSSTGTDTEAFF | TGTGCCAGCAGCTCTACAGGGACCGACACTGAAGCTTTCTTT
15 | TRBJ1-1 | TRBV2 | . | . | CASSEGQGRNTEAFF | TGTGCCAGCAGTGAGGGCCAGGGTAGGAACACTGAAGCTTTCTTT
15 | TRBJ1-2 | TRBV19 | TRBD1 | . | CASSIETWTGTGYTF | TGTGCCAGTAGTATAGAAACCTGGACAGGGACTGGCTACACCTTC
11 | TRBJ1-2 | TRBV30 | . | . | CAWSQGSGYTF | TGTGCCTGGAGTCAGGGGTCTGGCTACACCTTC
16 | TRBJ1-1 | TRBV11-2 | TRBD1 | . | CASSLGTGWMNTEAFF | TGTGCCAGCAGCTTAGGGACAGGGTGGATGAACACTGAAGCTTTCTTT
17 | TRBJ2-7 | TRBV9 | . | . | CASSVAQGGLGAYEQYF | TGTGCCAGCAGCGTAGCTCAGGGGGGCCTGGGGGCCTACGAGCAGTACTTC
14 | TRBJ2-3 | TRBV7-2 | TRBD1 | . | CASSEDRGPDTQYF | TGTGCCAGCAGCGAGGACAGGGGCCCAGATACGCAGTATTTT
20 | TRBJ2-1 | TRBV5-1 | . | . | CASSLRQLSWLQNLGNEQFF | TGCGCCAGCAGCTTGCGACAATTAAGTTGGCTACAGAACCTTGGGAATGAGCAGTTCTTC
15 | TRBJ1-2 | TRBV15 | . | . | CATSRDSTNSYGYTF | TGTGCCACCAGCAGGGACAGTACTAATTCCTATGGCTACACCTTC
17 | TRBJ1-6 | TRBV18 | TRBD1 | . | CASSPRDRDTYNSPLHF | TGTGCCAGCTCACCGCGGGACAGGGACACCTATAATTCACCCCTCCACTTT
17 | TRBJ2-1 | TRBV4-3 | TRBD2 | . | CASSQDRASGLYNEQFF | TGCGCCAGCAGCCAAGATAGGGCTAGCGGACTCTACAATGAGCAGTTCTTC
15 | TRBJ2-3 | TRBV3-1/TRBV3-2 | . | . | CASSQNAGGAYTQYF | TGTGCCAGCAGCCAAAACGCTGGTGGGGCGTATACGCAGTATTTT
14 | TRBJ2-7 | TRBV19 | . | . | CALLPQDSPYEQYF | TGTGCACTCCTCCCACAGGACAGTCCCTACGAGCAGTACTTC
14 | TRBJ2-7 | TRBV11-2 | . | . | CASSLKYSPYEQYF | TGTGCCAGCAGCTTAAAATACTCACCCTACGAGCAGTACTTC
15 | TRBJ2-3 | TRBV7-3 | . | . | CASSLRLGGTDTQYF | TGTGCCAGCAGCTTAAGGCTAGGAGGCACAGATACGCAGTATTTT
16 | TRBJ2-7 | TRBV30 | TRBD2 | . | CAWSPQRLAGGYEQYF | TGTGCCTGGAGTCCCCAACGGCTAGCGGGGGGTTACGAGCAGTACTTC
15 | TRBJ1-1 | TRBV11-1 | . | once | CASSLDGSVNTEAFF | TGTGCCAGCAGCTTAGATGGCAGTGTGAACACTGAAGCTTTCTTT
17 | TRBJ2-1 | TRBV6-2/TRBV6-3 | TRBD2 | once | CASSHFGGGRSYNEQFF | TGTGCCAGCAGCCATTTCGGCGGGGGACGCTCCTACAATGAGCAGTTCTTC
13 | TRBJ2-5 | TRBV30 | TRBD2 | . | CAWSSGGQETQYF | TGTGCCTGGAGTTCGGGGGGGCAAGAGACCCAGTACTTC
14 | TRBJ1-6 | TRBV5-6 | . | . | CASRTRSGNSPLHF | TGTGCCAGCAGGACCCGGTCGGGGAATTCACCCCTCCACTTT
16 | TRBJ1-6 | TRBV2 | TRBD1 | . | CASSESSTGDNSPLHF | TGTGCCAGCAGTGAGAGTTCGACAGGGGATAATTCACCCCTCCACTTT
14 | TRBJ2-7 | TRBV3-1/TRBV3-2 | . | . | CASSQYGQPYEQYF | TGTGCCAGCAGCCAATACGGACAGCCCTACGAGCAGTACTTC
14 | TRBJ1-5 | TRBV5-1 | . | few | CASSLDAVNQPQHF | TGCGCCAGCAGCTTGGATGCAGTAAATCAGCCCCAGCATTTT
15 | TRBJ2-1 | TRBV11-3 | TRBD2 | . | CASSISGGAYNEQFF | TGTGCCAGCAGCATTAGCGGGGGGGCCTACAATGAGCAGTTCTTC
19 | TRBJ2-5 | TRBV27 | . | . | CASSSLSWGGQWYQETQYF | TGTGCCAGCAGTTCACTCTCCTGGGGGGGACAATGGTACCAAGAGACCCAGTACTTC
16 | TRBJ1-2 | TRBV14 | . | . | CASSQGDTPRNYGYTF | TGTGCCAGCAGCCAAGGGGACACACCGAGAAACTATGGCTACACCTTC
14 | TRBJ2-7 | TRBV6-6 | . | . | CASSYDRTSYEQYF | TGTGCCAGCAGTTACGACAGAACCTCCTACGAGCAGTACTTC
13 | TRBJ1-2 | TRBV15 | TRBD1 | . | CATSGGQVYGYTF | TGTGCCACCAGCGGGGGACAGGTCTACGGCTACACCTTC
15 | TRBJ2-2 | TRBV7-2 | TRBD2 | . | CASSFGGGADGELFF | TGTGCCAGCAGCTTCGGCGGGGGGGCAGATGGGGAGCTGTTTTTT
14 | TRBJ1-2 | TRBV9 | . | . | CASSVGWGSYGYTF | TGTGCCAGCAGCGTAGGTTGGGGCTCCTATGGCTACACCTTC
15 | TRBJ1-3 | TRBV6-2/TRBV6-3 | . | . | CASRYAGEPGNTIYF | TGTGCCAGCAGATACGCAGGGGAGCCAGGAAACACCATATATTTT
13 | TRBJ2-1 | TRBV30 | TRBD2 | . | CAWSLGTNFEQFF | TGTGCCTGGAGTTTGGGGACTAATTTTGAGCAGTTCTTC
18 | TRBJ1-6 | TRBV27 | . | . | CASRPQGALRIYNSPLHF | TGTGCCAGCAGGCCACAGGGAGCTTTAAGGATATATAATTCACCCCTCCACTTT
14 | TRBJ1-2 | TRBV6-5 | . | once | CASSFGEGEYGYTF | TGTGCCAGCAGTTTTGGCGAGGGCGAATATGGCTACACCTTC
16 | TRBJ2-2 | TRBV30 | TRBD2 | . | CAWEPGTSGGAGELFF | TGTGCCTGGGAACCCGGGACTAGCGGGGGAGCCGGGGAGCTGTTTTTT
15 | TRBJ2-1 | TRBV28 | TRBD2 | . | CASSRLSGGVDEQFF | TGTGCCAGCAGTCGTTTATCGGGGGGGGTAGATGAGCAGTTCTTC
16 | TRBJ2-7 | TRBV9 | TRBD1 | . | CASSVGAGTGLYEQYF | TGTGCCAGCAGCGTAGGCGCCGGGACAGGGCTATACGAGCAGTACTTC
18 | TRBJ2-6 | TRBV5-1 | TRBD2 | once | CASSPRTSGDSGANVLTF | TGCGCCAGCAGCCCGAGGACTAGCGGGGACTCAGGGGCCAACGTCCTGACTTTC
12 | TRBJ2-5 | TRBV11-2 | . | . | CASNFAGETQYF | TGTGCCAGCAACTTTGCGGGTGAGACCCAGTACTTC
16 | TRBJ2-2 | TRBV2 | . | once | CASSPTRILNTGELFF | TGTGCCAGCAGTCCGACTCGGATTTTAAACACCGGGGAGCTGTTTTTT
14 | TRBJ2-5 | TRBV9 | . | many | CASSPSGTGETQYF | TGTGCCAGCAGCCCCTCCGGGACTGGGGAGACCCAGTACTTC
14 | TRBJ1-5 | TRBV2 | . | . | CASSVFVSNQPQHF | TGTGCCAGCAGTGTTTTCGTTAGCAATCAGCCCCAGCATTTT
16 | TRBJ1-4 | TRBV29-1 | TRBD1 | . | CSVGGQGTTTNEKLFF | TGCAGCGTTGGGGGACAGGGGACCACAACTAATGAAAAACTGTTTTTT
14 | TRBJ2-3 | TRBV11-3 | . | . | CASSLDPGTDTQYF | TGTGCCAGCAGCTTAGATCCGGGCACAGATACGCAGTATTTT
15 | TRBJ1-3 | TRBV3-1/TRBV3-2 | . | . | CASSQVPYSGNTIYF | TGTGCCAGCAGCCAAGTTCCGTACTCTGGAAACACCATATATTTT
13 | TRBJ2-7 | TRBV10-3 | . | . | CAISESRAYEQYF | TGTGCCATCAGTGAGTCCAGGGCCTACGAGCAGTACTTC
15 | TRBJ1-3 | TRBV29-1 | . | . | CSGARGGLSGNTIYF | TGCAGCGGGGCAAGGGGGGGGCTCTCTGGAAACACCATATATTTT
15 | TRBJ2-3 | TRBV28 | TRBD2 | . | CASSGSGGSTDTQYF | TGTGCCAGCAGCGGGAGCGGGGGAAGCACAGATACGCAGTATTTT
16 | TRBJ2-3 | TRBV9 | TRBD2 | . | CASSAEGLAATRTQYF | TGTGCCAGCAGCGCCGAGGGACTAGCGGCCACGCGGACGCAGTATTTT